This T cell receptor (beta chain) was sequenced for a study of early T cells in non-severe SARS-CoV-2 infection. On the study more broadly: Chains were unpaired, as sequencing was done on bulk RNA from unsorted whole blood. Study results and limitations: There was a bias toward anti-spike CD8 responses in VDJdb matching, which missed private and CD4 specificities.

Unique molecular identifiers were attached to individual cDNA molecules. TCRdb passed the 5' RACE reads through MiXCR, listing each CDR3 protein once. The sample consists of tens of thousands of distinct CDR3 sequences, roughly an eighth of them appearing once. The CDR3 extends over 15 amino acids. The V gene end was trimmed by 3 bases and the J gene end by 1 base; junction bases not matched to a gene: 5. CDR1 and CDR2 from the germline V gene are SQVTM and ANQGSEA. Worth noting for this clonotype: Antigen: not known.

The chain couples TRBV29-1 to TRBJ2-7; 11 nucleotides align to TRBD2. The specimen was whole blood. The receptor's source is an adult who was a healthcare worker with PCR-confirmed SARS-CoV-2 infection or an uninfected control (not recorded which). CDR3 in DNA: TGCAGCGTTGAGGTAGCGGGAGGGCCATCCTACGAGCAGTACTTC. Translation: CSVEVAGGPSYEQYF.